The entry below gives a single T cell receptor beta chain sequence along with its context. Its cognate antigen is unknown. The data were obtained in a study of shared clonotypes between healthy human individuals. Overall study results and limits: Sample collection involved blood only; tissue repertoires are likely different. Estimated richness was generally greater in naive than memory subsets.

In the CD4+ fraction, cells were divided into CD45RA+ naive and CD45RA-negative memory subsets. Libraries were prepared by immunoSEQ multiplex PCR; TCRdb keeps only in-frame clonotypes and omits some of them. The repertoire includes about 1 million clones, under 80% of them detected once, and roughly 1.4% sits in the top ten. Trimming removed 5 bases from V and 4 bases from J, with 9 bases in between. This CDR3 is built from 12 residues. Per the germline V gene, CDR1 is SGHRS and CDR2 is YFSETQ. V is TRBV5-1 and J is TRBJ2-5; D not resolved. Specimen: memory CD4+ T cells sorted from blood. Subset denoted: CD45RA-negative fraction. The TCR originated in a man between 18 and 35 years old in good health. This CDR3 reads CASSEQLETQYF. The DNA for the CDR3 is TGCGCCAGCAGTGAACAGCTAGAGACCCAGTACTTC.